This is a list of T cell receptor beta chains from one sample in a study of CD8 T cells in ankylosing spondylitis. MiXCR was run by TCRdb on the 5' RACE reads, yielding one entry per CDR3 protein. The sample records some 340,000 distinct CDR3 sequences, roughly 14% being singletons. The specimen sequenced was blood, either unsorted or a sorted T cell fraction (not recorded which). These receptors were obtained from a male donor with ankylosing spondylitis or in good health (not recorded which). CDR3s include the opening cysteine and the closing phenylalanine or tryptophan. Fields, in order: D gene, J gene, clone size, V gene, CDR3 protein, CDR3 DNA. A D gene is named only where the DNA matches it firmly. Size is omitted from some rows. Given values are once, few, many or a class for expanded clones.

NA TRBJ2-5 few TRBV4-2 CASSQVWQYQETQYF TGTGCCAGCAGCCAAGTGTGGCAGTACCAAGAGACCCAGTACTTC
NA TRBJ1-6 few TRBV11-2 CASSLGHIAGSPLHF TGTGCCAGCAGCTTAGGTCACATTGCGGGTTCACCCCTCCACTTT
TRBD1 TRBJ2-7 few TRBV7-9 CASSRTGQGGYEQYF TGTGCCAGCAGTCGAACGGGACAGGGGGGCTACGAGCAGTACTTC
NA TRBJ2-6 NA TRBV10-3 CAISQTGANVLTF TGTGCCATCAGTCAGACAGGGGCCAACGTCCTGACTTTC
NA TRBJ1-5 few TRBV7-2 CASSRQYSNQPQHF TGTGCCAGCAGCCGACAGTATAGCAATCAGCCCCAGCATTTT
TRBD1 TRBJ1-5 many TRBV6-2/TRBV6-3 CASSYSAVGDRALLYSNQPQHF TGTGCCAGCAGTTACTCGGCAGTAGGAGACAGGGCCCTTCTTTATAGCAATCAGCCCCAGCATTTT
NA TRBJ1-4 NA TRBV20-1 CSARELGGSTNEKLFF TGCAGTGCTAGAGAGTTAGGGGGGTCAACTAATGAAAAACTGTTTTTT
TRBD1 TRBJ2-7 few TRBV20-1 CSATDRVPYEQYF TGCAGTGCTACCGACAGGGTCCCCTACGAGCAGTACTTC
TRBD1 TRBJ2-7 many TRBV5-1 CASSWTGNKDEQYF TGCGCCAGCAGCTGGACAGGGAACAAGGACGAGCAGTACTTC
TRBD2 TRBJ2-3 NA TRBV2 CASSEPGLAITDTQYF TGTGCCAGCAGTGAACCGGGACTAGCGATTACAGATACGCAGTATTTT
TRBD1 TRBJ1-3 many TRBV27 CASSLAGGHTIYF TGTGCCAGCAGTTTGGCAGGGGGCCACACCATATATTTT
NA TRBJ2-7 few TRBV28 CASSFPLLNNEQYF TGTGCCAGCAGTTTCCCTCTCCTAAATAACGAGCAGTACTTC
TRBD2 TRBJ2-2 NA TRBV4-2 CASSQGTSEYTGELFF TGTGCCAGCAGCCAGGGGACTAGCGAGTACACCGGGGAGCTGTTTTTT
NA TRBJ1-1 NA TRBV5-4 CASSWMNTEAFF TGTGCCAGCAGCTGGATGAACACTGAAGCTTTCTTT
NA TRBJ1-5 few TRBV7-2 CASSTTVNQPQHF TGTGCCAGCAGTACGACAGTCAATCAGCCCCAGCATTTT
TRBD2 TRBJ2-5 few TRBV4-1 CASSQDVLGGGNQETQYF TGCGCCAGCAGCCAAGATGTTTTAGGCGGGGGGAACCAAGAGACCCAGTACTTC
NA TRBJ1-1 NA TRBV7-9 CASSQKTAGNTEAFF TGTGCCAGCAGCCAGAAGACAGCGGGGAACACTGAAGCTTTCTTT
NA TRBJ2-7 NA TRBV12-3/TRBV12-4 CASSSYSYEQYF TGTGCCAGCAGTTCCTACTCCTACGAGCAGTACTTC
NA TRBJ1-1 NA TRBV7-9 CASSFLRTDLATEAFF TGTGCCAGCAGCTTCCTCAGGACCGACCTTGCTACTGAAGCTTTCTTT
NA TRBJ1-1 many TRBV29-1 CSVEEWWGGRTFVNTEAFF TGCAGCGTTGAAGAATGGTGGGGAGGCAGGACCTTTGTGAACACTGAAGCTTTCTTT
NA TRBJ2-5 NA TRBV5-1 CASSLGRTQETQYF TGCGCCAGCAGCTTGGGACGGACACAAGAGACCCAGTACTTC
NA TRBJ2-1 few TRBV7-9 CASSLSVTYNEQFF TGTGCCAGCAGCTTATCAGTGACCTACAATGAGCAGTTCTTC
TRBD2 TRBJ2-1 few TRBV20-1 CSARGLAGAYNEQFF TGCAGTGCTAGAGGACTAGCGGGGGCCTACAATGAGCAGTTCTTC
NA TRBJ2-2 NA TRBV28 CASSLERGSNTGELFF TGTGCCAGCAGTTTAGAACGGGGTTCGAACACCGGGGAGCTGTTTTTT
NA TRBJ2-1 few TRBV7-2 CASSLRRGVDNEQFF TGTGCCAGCAGCCTAAGACGAGGTGTGGACAATGAGCAGTTCTTC
NA TRBJ2-7 few TRBV15 CATSRVWAGPYEQYF TGTGCCACCAGCAGAGTCTGGGCTGGACCCTACGAGCAGTACTTC
TRBD1 TRBJ2-2 NA TRBV5-5 CASSPWGTGAGELFF TGTGCCAGCAGCCCGTGGGGGACAGGGGCCGGGGAGCTGTTTTTT
NA TRBJ1-6 NA TRBV21-1 CASSKAAAVNNSPLHF TGTGCCAGCAGCAAAGCGGCCGCAGTAAATAATTCACCCCTCCACTTT
NA TRBJ2-5 NA TRBV7-2 CASSRQIQETQYF TGTGCCAGCAGCCGACAGATCCAAGAGACCCAGTACTTC
NA TRBJ2-7 NA TRBV5-1 CASSSRVNYEQYF TGCGCCAGCAGTTCCAGGGTCAACTACGAGCAGTACTTC